The 22 T cell receptor beta chains reported below all come from one sample, sequenced in a study of control samples from healthy donors and cancer patients. The assay was immunoSEQ multiplex PCR, and TCRdb's table has in-frame clones only and misses some. The table has 150,000 to 190,000 clones, 93% seen once; the top ten hold around 2.5%. Sample: blood. These receptors all come from a man aged 45-65 years in good health.

V usage is TRBV3-1 (or the pseudogene TRBV3-2) and J usage is TRBJ2-1; unclear D gene. Between the trimmed V and J ends, which lost 4 bases and 3 bases, there was a span of 4 bases. Germline V gene lookup returns CDR1 LGHDT and CDR2 YNNKEL (reference sequence). CDR3 length: 12 amino acids. The CDR3 reads CASSLYYNEQFF. The CDR3 coding sequence is TGTGCCAGCAGCCTTTACTACAATGAGCAGTTCTTC.

The chain employs TRBV13 and TRBJ2-1; D perhaps matches TRBD2 (5 bases). V shed 3 bases and J shed 8 bases, with 14 bases lying between them. CDR3 length: 14 residues. Looked up from germline, CDR1 is PRHDT and CDR2 is FYEKMQ (reference sequence). CDR3 amino acids: CASSLGPLGDEQFF. CDR3 bases: TGTGCCAGCAGCTTGGGCCCCTTGGGAGATGAGCAGTTCTTC.

This chain uses TRBV9 with TRBJ2-1, with 8 bases aligning to TRBD2. The germline CDR1 and CDR2 sequences are SGDLS and YYNGEE. CDR3 length: 15 amino acids. With V trimmed by 5 bases and J by 3 bases, 7 bases remained unmatched. The CDR3 sequence is CASSGSGRNYNEQFF. In DNA form, the CDR3 reads TGTGCCAGCAGTGGGAGCGGGAGAAACTACAATGAGCAGTTCTTC.

V gene TRBV19 combines with J gene TRBJ1-2; maybe TRBD1 (6 bases). Per the germline V gene, CDR1 is LNHDA and CDR2 is SQIVND (reference sequence). The CDR3 runs to 12 residues. V was shortened by 10 bases and J by 4 bases, with 13 bases between the two germline ends. Here the CDR3 DNA reads TGTGCCACCTCCGGGGGGGCCTATGGCTACACCTTC. It specifies CATSGGAYGYTF.

J is TRBJ2-1 and V is TRBV5-1; 8 nucleotides agree with TRBD2. This CDR3 has 15 residues. Germline CDR1 is SGHRS and CDR2 is YFSETQ. Losses at the gene ends were 1 base for V and 5 bases for J; bases not matched to a gene: 5. The CDR3 loop reads CASSLSPAGDNEQFF. In DNA, the CDR3 is TGCGCCAGCAGCTTGTCCCCAGCGGGGGACAATGAGCAGTTCTTC. Looking up the rest from reference TRBV5-1 and TRBJ2-1 gives the full variable domain: KAGVTQTPRYLIKTRGQQVTLSCSPISGHRSVSWYQQTPGQGLQFLFEYFSETQRNKGNFPGRFSGRQFSNSRSEMNVSTLELGDSALYLCASSLSPAGDNEQFFGPGTRLTVL.

This clone was observed a handful of times. The gene calls are TRBV18 and TRBJ1-5; 8 bases fit TRBD1. The CDR3 is 14 amino acids. The ends lost 6 bases at V and 3 bases at J; junction bases unmatched: 4. CDR1 and CDR2 from the germline V gene are KGHSH and LQKENI. The chain's CDR3 is CASSEGQVNQPQHF. The CDR3 DNA follows: TGTGCCAGCTCCGAGGGACAGGTCAATCAGCCCCAGCATTTT.

The DNA of the CDR3 is TGTGCCAGCAGTTACATCGGGGGGCGCGATAAAGATGGCTACACCTTC. Amino acids: CASSYIGGRDKDGYTF. The chain links TRBV6-6 to TRBJ1-2, with a weak D call TRBD1 (6 bases). The CDR3 has 16 residues. V gave up 2 bases and J gave up 6 bases, with 19 bases separating them. Looked up from germline, CDR1 is MNHNY and CDR2 is SVGAGI (reference sequence).

The chain uses TRBV5-8 and TRBJ1-6, with D perhaps matching TRBD1 (6 bases). V was shortened by 0 bases and J by 10 bases, with 17 bases between the two germline ends. The length of the CDR3 is 16 residues. CDR1 SGHTS and CDR2 YDEGEE come from the germline V gene. The CDR3 DNA reads as TGTGCCAGCAGCTTGGGATCGGGGGCTAGGATCTCACCCCTCCACTTT. It yields the protein CASSLGSGARISPLHF.

This sequence joins TRBV19 and TRBJ2-7, with D hard to call. Germline lookup yields CDR1 LNHDA and CDR2 SQIVND (reference sequence). Trimming removed 3 bases at V and 0 bases at J, with 9 bases between. The CDR3 is made up of 14 amino acids. The CDR3 DNA sequence: TGTGCCAGTAGTATGGCTCTAGGCTCCTACGAGCAGTACTTC. This sequence encodes CASSMALGSYEQYF.

The V and J genes are TRBV10-3 and TRBJ2-7; 8 positions match TRBD2. The ends lost 0 bases at V and 3 bases at J; junction bases unmatched: 10. This CDR3 is 17 amino acids long. Germline lookup yields CDR1 ENHRY and CDR2 SYGVKD. The CDR3 is CAISESSGRARDYEQYF. The CDR3 DNA reads TGTGCCATCAGTGAGTCTTCCGGGAGGGCCAGGGACTACGAGCAGTACTTC.

This chain joins TRBV9 and TRBJ2-3; possible D gene TRBD2, 5 bases. The CDR3 spans 14 residues. From germline, CDR1 is SGDLS and CDR2 YYNGEE. Trimming left V 1 base short and J 4 bases short, with 10 bases between. The CDR3 protein is CASSVSGKADTQYF. The CDR3 DNA reads TGTGCCAGCAGCGTAAGCGGCAAGGCAGATACGCAGTATTTT. The variable domain in full, with the rest retrieved from reference TRBV9 and TRBJ2-3, is DSGVTQTPKHLITATGQRVTLRCSPRSGDLSVYWYQQSLDQGLQFLIQYYNGEERAKGNILERFSAQQFPDLHSELNLSSLELGDSALYFCASSVSGKADTQYFGPGTRLTVL.

This clone has only a few counts. The gene calls are TRBV7-9 and TRBJ1-3; D call uncertain. Germline V gene sequence: CDR1 SEHNR, CDR2 FQNEAQ (reference sequence). V shed 6 bases and J shed 3 bases, with 15 bases lying between them. This CDR3 spans 15 amino acids. The CDR3 nucleotides are TGTGCCAGCAGTGATAAAAACAGACTTGGAAACACCATATATTTT. Its translation is CASSDKNRLGNTIYF. Using reference TRBV7-9 and TRBJ1-3 for the parts outside the CDR3, the full variable domain is DTGVSQNPRHKITKRGQNVTFRCDPISEHNRLYWYRQTLGQGPEFLTYFQNEAQLEKSRLLSDRFSAERPKGSFSTLEIQRTEQGDSAMYLCASSDKNRLGNTIYFGEGSWLTVV.

J is TRBJ2-5 and V is TRBV14; no definite D call. Germline V gives CDR1 SGHDN, CDR2 FVKESK. This CDR3 is built from 11 residues. Trimming pared 4 bases from V and 4 bases from J, leaving 4 bases between. DNA of the CDR3: TGTGCCAGCAGCCGAGGAGAGACCCAGTACTTC. Amino acid sequence: CASSRGETQYF.

This chain joins TRBV2 and TRBJ2-7; D gene unclear. In germline, CDR1 is SNHLY, CDR2 FYNNEI. The V end was cut by 6 bases, the J end by 2 bases, with 11 bases between. The CDR3 covers 13 residues. The DNA for the CDR3 is TGTGCCAGCAGAAGTCCCCTCGCCTACGAGCAGTACTTC. The encoded protein is CASRSPLAYEQYF.

The table lists this clone with a few counts. The chain employs TRBV6-5 and TRBJ1-4; D is unclear. CDR3 size: 12 residues. V was cut by 6 bases and J by 7 bases, with 9 bases left in between. The germline V gene encodes CDR1 MNHEY and CDR2 SVGAGI. The CDR3 region is CASSFGFEKLFF. The CDR3 nucleotides read TGTGCCAGCAGCTTTGGGTTTGAAAAACTGTTTTTT.

This clone was seen a handful of times. The chain couples TRBV27 to TRBJ2-7, with D possibly being TRBD1 (5 bases). Germline CDR1 reads MNHEY; CDR2 reads SMNVEV (reference sequence). The CDR3 consists of 15 residues. V lost 3 bases and J lost 3, with 15 bases in between. CDR3 sequence reads: CASSFISSRGYEQYF. CDR3 DNA: TGTGCCAGCAGTTTCATTTCTTCAAGGGGCTACGAGCAGTACTTC.

This clone was picked up one time. The chain joins TRBV5-1 to TRBJ1-6; D possibly corresponds to TRBD1 (5 bases). Trimming pared 4 bases from V and 5 bases from J, leaving 10 bases between. The CDR3 totals 14 residues. Per germline, CDR1 SGHRS and CDR2 YFSETQ. The CDR3 reads CASSQSQDNSPLHF. The CDR3, as DNA: TGCGCCAGCAGCCAATCACAGGATAATTCACCCCTCCACTTT.

This clone occurred once. The V and J genes are TRBV5-1 and TRBJ2-1; D ambiguous. Trimming stripped 0 bases from V and 8 bases from J, with 6 bases between. CDR1 and CDR2 from the germline V gene are SGHRS and YFSETQ. The length of the CDR3 is 12 residues. In nucleotides, the CDR3 is TGCGCCAGCAGCTTGGCTGGGGATGAGCAGTTCTTC. Protein product: CASSLAGDEQFF.

V and J are TRBV6-4 and TRBJ2-1, with 7 positions matching TRBD2. Germline CDR1 reads MRHNA; CDR2 reads SNTAGT. The CDR3 extends over 16 amino acids. J lost 3 bases, V lost 3 bases, and 8 bases had no gene match. The CDR3 region is CASSESGGRFYNEQFF. For the CDR3, the DNA is TGTGCCAGCAGTGAAAGTGGCGGGAGATTCTACAATGAGCAGTTCTTC.

V and J are TRBV6-5 and TRBJ1-1, with 7 positions matching TRBD1. This CDR3 comprises 13 residues. CDR1 and CDR2 from the germline V gene are MNHEY and SVGAGI. V shed 2 bases, J shed 10 bases, and the junction held 7 bases outside the gene matches. CDR3 sequence: CASSYRGPQGAFF. The CDR3 DNA reads as TGTGCCAGCAGTTACAGGGGGCCCCAAGGAGCTTTCTTT.

The chain couples TRBV6-1 to TRBJ1-6; 8 bases agree with TRBD1. CDR1 MNHNS and CDR2 SASEGT come from the germline V gene. Trimming removed 1 base from V and 0 bases from J; junction bases left unmatched: 14. CDR3 length: 21 residues. The CDR3, as DNA: TGTGCCAGCAGTGAAGGCAGGACAGGGTCGCCCTTGAGCTCCTATAATTCACCCCTCCACTTT. Its protein is CASSEGRTGSPLSSYNSPLHF.

The CDR3, as DNA: TGTGCCAGCAGCAACCAGGGTGCCGGGGAGCTGTTTTTT. This translates into CASSNQGAGELFF. The rearrangement links TRBV11-2 to TRBJ2-2, with TRBD1 as a possible D gene (5 bases). This CDR3 region has 13 residues. Germline V gene sequence: CDR1 SGHAT, CDR2 FQNNGV. The V gene lost 5 bases and the J gene lost 6 bases, with 10 bases spanning the gap.